Listed below are T cell receptor beta chains from one sample, sequenced in a study of blood T cell repertoires in COVID-19. Clones were read by immunoSEQ multiplex PCR, and TCRdb kept only the in-frame ones, dropping some. The table lists roughly 200,000 clones, around 83% of them singletons. The sequenced material came from peripheral blood. These TCRs come from a man between 35 and 55 years old with active or convalescent COVID-19. Each CDR3 is given without its conserved first and last residue.

j_call v_call cdr3_aa
TRBJ2-3 TRBV30 AWSGGTSGFRRGTDTQY
TRBJ1-1 TRBV18 ASSPISAGKNTEAF
TRBJ1-5 TRBV5-1 ASSQGTGDQPQH
TRBJ2-7 TRBV5-1 ASSLALAGGPYEQY
TRBJ1-1 TRBV14 ASSRIDRDTEAF
TRBJ1-4 TRBV19 ASSSSPRGGELF
TRBJ1-2 TRBV5-6 ASSLQGAYGYT
TRBJ1-1 TRBV11-2 ASSAGVRQNTEAF
TRBJ1-1 TRBV10-3 AISESSGGPTTEAF
TRBJ1-2 TRBV9 ASSATGLNYGYT
TRBJ1-1 TRBV14 ASSRQGFTEAF
TRBJ1-2 TRBV15 ATSRDPEGNYGYT
TRBJ1-4 TRBV6-5 ASRTDGYEKLF
TRBJ1-2 TRBV30 AENPDRGHGYT
TRBJ1-2 TRBV10-3 AISDSARLNYGYT
TRBJ2-1 TRBV27 ASSLVSSGNREQF
TRBJ1-4 TRBV29-1 SVEVGGKLF
TRBJ2-2 TRBV7-6 ASSHDKSGSNTGELF
TRBJ1-5 TRBV7-3 ASSPAPGEPQH
TRBJ1-2 TRBV5-8 ASSLASGAYGYT
TRBJ1-2 TRBV3-1/TRBV3-2 ASSMTGFAGYT
TRBJ1-2 TRBV6-5 ASSYGTGGYGYT
TRBJ2-7 TRBV11-2 ASSYSGTYEQY
TRBJ1-1 TRBV6-5 ASSTGVAEAF
TRBJ2-1 TRBV27 ASSLWAADYNEQF
TRBJ1-1 TRBV3-1/TRBV3-2 ASSLTGNTEAF
TRBJ1-3 TRBV24-1 ATSDPGTSGNTIY
TRBJ2-7 TRBV7-2 ASSPIWAADSYEQY
TRBJ2-7 TRBV27 ASRLGQGGYEQY
TRBJ1-5 TRBV4-2 ASSQERGGRNNQPQH
TRBJ2-3 TRBV11-3 ASTPGLAGATDTQY
TRBJ1-2 TRBV6-5 ATPAAEFYGYT
TRBJ2-1 TRBV10-2 ASAGGNEQF
TRBJ1-1 TRBV7-3 ASSETGYEAF
TRBJ2-6 TRBV28 ASSPDSSGANVLT
TRBJ1-4 TRBV7-2 ASSLGGRVSNEKLF
TRBJ1-3 TRBV7-2 ASKLTYSGNTIY
TRBJ2-3 TRBV3-1/TRBV3-2 ASSQGEGGLSTDTQY
TRBJ2-5 TRBV14 ASSHSRGPETQY
TRBJ2-7 TRBV11-2 ASSSPGLGVYEQY
TRBJ2-2 TRBV6-5 ASSKREEMAGELF
TRBJ1-3 TRBV6-6 ASSSGTLGRGNTIY
TRBJ1-6 TRBV9 ASSVSSRSYNSPLH
TRBJ2-7 TRBV18 ASSPPGCDRAGNYEQY
TRBJ2-1 TRBV5-1 ASSPRGAGASYNEQF
TRBJ2-3 TRBV30 ALVALTDTQY
TRBJ2-7 TRBV27 ASSLGRDISYEQY
TRBJ2-2 TRBV9 ASARQVSGELF